The present TCR beta chain was sequenced within a study of blood T cell repertoires in COVID-19. As for the study in general: The United States, Italy and Spain were the sources of the acute and convalescent COVID-19 samples.

Residents of under 25 US areas, aged about 18 to 89 years, made up the participants. Cohort 3 recovery required two negative PCRs, clearance, or symptom resolution. Here immunoSEQ multiplex PCR was the method, and the copy in TCRdb shows in-frame clones only, minus some. The sample has some 200,000 clones, roughly 90% seen once; the top ten hold roughly 8.4%. CDR1 and CDR2 (germline): LNHDA, SQIVND (reference sequence). This CDR3 has 15 amino acids. V was clipped by 7 bases and J by 3 bases; unmatched bases: 10. The receptor's source is a woman aged 18-29 years who had recovered from COVID-19. The source material was PBMCs or T cells enriched from blood (not recorded which). The V gene is TRBV19, the J gene TRBJ1-1; TRBD1 matches at 8 bases. The CDR3 coding sequence is TGTGCCAGTACAAGTATTTGGACAGGGCACACTGAAGCTTTCTTT. Translated: CASTSIWTGHTEAFF.